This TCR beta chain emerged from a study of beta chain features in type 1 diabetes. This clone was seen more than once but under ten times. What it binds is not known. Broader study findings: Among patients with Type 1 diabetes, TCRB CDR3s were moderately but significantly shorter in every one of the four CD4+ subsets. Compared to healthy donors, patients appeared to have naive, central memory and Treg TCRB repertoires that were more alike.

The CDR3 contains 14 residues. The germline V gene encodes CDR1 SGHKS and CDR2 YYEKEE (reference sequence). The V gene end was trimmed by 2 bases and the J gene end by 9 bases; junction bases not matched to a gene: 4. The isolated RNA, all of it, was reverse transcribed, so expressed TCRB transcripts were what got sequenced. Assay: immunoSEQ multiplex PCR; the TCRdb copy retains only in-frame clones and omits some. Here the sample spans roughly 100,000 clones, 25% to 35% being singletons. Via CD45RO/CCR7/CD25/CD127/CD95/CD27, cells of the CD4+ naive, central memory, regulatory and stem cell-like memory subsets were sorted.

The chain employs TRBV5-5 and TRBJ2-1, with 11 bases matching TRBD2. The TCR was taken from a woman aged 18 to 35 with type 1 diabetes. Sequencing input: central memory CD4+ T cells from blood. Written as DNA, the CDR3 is TGTGCCAGCAGCTTAACTAGCGGGAGTGGTGAGCAGTTCTTC. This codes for CASSLTSGSGEQFF.